This TCR beta chain came from a study of T cell responses to AZD1222 COVID-19 vaccine. The overall study: Pooled together were second doses at about 4 or about 12 weeks.

Here immunoSEQ multiplex PCR was the method, and the copy in TCRdb shows in-frame clones only, minus some. The sample carries fewer than 150,000 clones, 80% to 90% recorded once. V gave up 1 base and J gave up 2 bases, with 12 bases separating them. Germline V gene data show CDR1 as MDHEN and CDR2 as SYDVKM. This CDR3 is built from 15 residues. The genes are TRBV28 and TRBJ2-7, with a weak D call TRBD1 (6 bases). The clonotype was recovered from an adult in good health. The sample was peripheral blood, taken on day 0 of AZD1222 vaccination. This CDR3 is CASSLSGHPTYEQYF. CDR3 DNA sequence: TGTGCCAGCAGTTTATCGGGACATCCGACCTACGAGCAGTACTTC.